This is a list of T cell receptor beta chains from one sample in a study of control samples from healthy donors and cancer patients. Sequencing used immunoSEQ multiplex PCR; TCRdb keeps in-frame clones, though not all of them. The sample has more than 95,000 clones; approximately 90% are singletons. The material sequenced was PBMCs. These receptor sequences come from a woman aged 45-60 years with colorectal cancer. Each CDR3 is given without its conserved first and last residue. Each record gives: V gene, CDR3 protein.

TRBV10-3 AISEETGYTEAF
TRBV7-9 ATPAGGSHGYT
TRBV6-1 ASSEAPPPGYGYT
TRBV10-3 AILAGGNEQF
TRBV5-1 ASSWTSGGAWDEQF
TRBV12-3/TRBV12-4 ASTGQGVGTQY
TRBV11-2 ASSPVAVANYGYT
TRBV2 ASSEALVAGGRETQY
TRBV5-1 ASSFDGTSKNEQF
TRBV28 ASSSTGPQH
TRBV7-9 ASSRTDRSYEQY
TRBV6-5 ASKGLAGDSGEQF
TRBV6-6 ASRRQGPGNTIY
TRBV6-2/TRBV6-3 ASSSPWVTEAF
TRBV30 AWSSLAGPPEQF
TRBV19 ASSISEAGTNEKLF
TRBV6-6 ASSYGRGQRNEKLF
TRBV7-3 ASSSPTDPSGANVLT
TRBV28 ASSYRGNQPQH
TRBV27 ASSVSGGSQPQH
TRBV6-2/TRBV6-3 ASSYTPAGRYGYEQY
TRBV19 ASSIFPGGGNTEAF
TRBV11-2 ASAQEAGTSREQY
TRBV19 ATRGGLTFYNEQF
TRBV11-2 ASSLNAGSAGNEQF
TRBV5-8 ASSFLGRRAETQY
TRBV12-5 ASGLGNTEAF
TRBV10-3 AISESAGQGGGTEAF
TRBV7-8 ASSPFRTGTNEKLF
TRBV3-1/TRBV3-2 ASSQDTQTSIYEQY
TRBV7-3 ASSLTAATDTQY
TRBV20-1 SASGRLAGVGAQY
TRBV6-1 ASSDRDLTNEQF
TRBV2 ASSDLASRSYEQY
TRBV7-6 ASSLDARRDQY
TRBV5-4 ASSFWDRDTQY
TRBV5-1 ASSLGPGGGSYGEQY
TRBV5-1 ASSSLSTEDGYT
TRBV6-1 ASSEAAGTNQPQH
TRBV30 AWSVPWTGATEAF
TRBV2 ASSLQGWDEQY
TRBV5-6 ASTDLQGGNTQY